The entry below gives a single TCR beta chain sequence along with its context. The data derive from a study of regulatory T cells in long-lasting Graves disease. With iRepertoire HTBI primers and Arm-PCR of CDR3 regions, TCR beta libraries were built. TCRdb used MiXCR to reprocess the multiplex PCR reads, holding one entry per CDR3 protein. The table records 300,000 to 350,000 distinct CDR3 sequences, less than 20% of them present only once. Indicated time point: persistent/refractory GD, antithyroid drugs over 5 years with positive TRAb. The TCR library was prepared using RNA isolated from PBMCs. The clonotype was recovered from a female donor with Graves disease. The sequencing used peripheral blood mononuclear cells (PBMCs), collected when the disease was refractory, from a patient treated with antithyroid drugs.

The CDR3 reads CASSRLANTDTQYF. The CDR3 DNA reads as TGTGCCAGCAGCCGACTAGCAAACACAGATACGCAGTATTTT. This chain joins TRBV11-1 and TRBJ2-3; TRBD2 aligns across 7 bases. Germline CDR1 and CDR2: SGHAT and FQDESV (reference sequence). Unmatched junction bases numbered 4, after V lost 5 bases and J lost 2 bases. There are 14 residues in the CDR3.